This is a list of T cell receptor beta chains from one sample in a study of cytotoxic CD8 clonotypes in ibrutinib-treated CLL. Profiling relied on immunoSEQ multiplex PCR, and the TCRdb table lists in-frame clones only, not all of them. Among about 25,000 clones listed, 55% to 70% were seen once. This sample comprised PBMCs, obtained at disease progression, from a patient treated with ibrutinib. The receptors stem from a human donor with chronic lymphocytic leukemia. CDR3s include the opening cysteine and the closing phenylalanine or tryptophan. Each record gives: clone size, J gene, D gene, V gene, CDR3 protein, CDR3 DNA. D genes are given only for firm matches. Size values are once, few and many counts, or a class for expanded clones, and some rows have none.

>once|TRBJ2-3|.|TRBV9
CASSVEGRSTDTQYF
TGTGCCAGCAGCGTAGAGGGAAGGAGCACAGATACGCAGTATTTT
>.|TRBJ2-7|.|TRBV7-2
CASSLDRLYEQYF
TGTGCCAGCAGCTTAGACAGACTCTACGAGCAGTACTTC
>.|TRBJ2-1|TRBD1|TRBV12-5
CASGQGQGDYNEQFF
TGTGCTAGTGGTCAGGGACAGGGGGATTACAATGAGCAGTTCTTC
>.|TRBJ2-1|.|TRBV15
CATSSGGGAYNEQFF
TGTGCCACCAGCAGTGGCGGCGGGGCCTACAATGAGCAGTTCTTC
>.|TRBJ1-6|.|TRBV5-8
CASSLRSGFNSPLHF
TGTGCCAGCAGCTTGCGTTCCGGGTTCAATTCACCCCTCCACTTT
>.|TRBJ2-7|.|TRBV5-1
CASSLDYEQYF
TGCGCCAGCAGCCTCGACTACGAGCAGTACTTC
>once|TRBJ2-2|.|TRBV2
CASKRGDTGELFF
TGTGCCAGCAAAAGGGGGGACACCGGGGAGCTGTTTTTT
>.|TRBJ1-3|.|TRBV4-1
CASSPETGNTIYF
TGCGCCAGCAGCCCCGAGACTGGAAACACCATATATTTT
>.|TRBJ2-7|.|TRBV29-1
CSVNRNTYEQYF
TGCAGCGTTAACAGGAATACCTACGAGCAGTACTTC
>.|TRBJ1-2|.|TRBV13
CASSLEGDYGYTF
TGTGCCAGCAGCTTGGAGGGCGACTATGGCTACACCTTC
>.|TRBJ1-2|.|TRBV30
CAWSVGSGDYGYTF
TGTGCCTGGAGTGTGGGCTCTGGGGACTATGGCTACACCTTC
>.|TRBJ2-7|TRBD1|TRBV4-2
CASSQGQGPNEQYF
TGTGCCAGCAGCCAAGGACAGGGCCCGAACGAGCAGTACTTC
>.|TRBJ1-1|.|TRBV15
CATSSTRENTEAFF
TGTGCCACCAGCAGTACTAGGGAGAACACTGAAGCTTTCTTT
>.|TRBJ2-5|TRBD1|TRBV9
CASSAGQGLWETQYF
TGTGCCAGCAGCGCTGGACAGGGGCTATGGGAGACCCAGTACTTC